One T cell receptor (beta chain) is described in this entry. In the original analysis: Amplification of reference gene primers provided the estimated nucleated cell counts. This table comes from immunoSEQ multiplex PCR, and its TCRdb copy is limited to in-frame clones, with some not included. The V and J calls and clone size come from that table; D and trimming were worked out from the DNA. The sample contains about 190,000 clones, approximately 91% of which appear only once. This record belongs to a study of blood T cell repertoires in COVID-19. Study summary: COVID-19 samples from acute and convalescent phases originated in the United States, Italy and Spain. Nucleic acid was either cDNA or gDNA, and it came from T cells, B-cell-depleted T cells, or PBMCs.

Germline V CDR1 and CDR2: MGHRA, YSYEKL. The CDR3 contains 15 residues. V shed 0 bases and J shed 6 bases, with 14 bases lying between them. The TCR was taken from a man aged 35 to 55 with acute or convalescent COVID-19. Sample: peripheral blood. The V call is TRBV4-1, the J call TRBJ1-1; the D is unclear. CDR3 residues: CASSQDVGRSSEAFF. DNA for the CDR3: TGCGCCAGCAGCCAAGATGTGGGCAGGTCGTCTGAAGCTTTCTTT.